The sequence of this TCR beta chain was determined in a study of Graves' ophthalmopathy and Graves' hyperthyroidism. This clonotype has at least ten counts. What it binds is unknown. Study-wide results and caveats: The study's model predicted ophthalmopathy progression at 70.59% sensitivity and 72% to 85% specificity.

Scientists amplified the TCR beta CDR3 regions from RNA transcripts. After a first-round RT-PCR with HTBI primers, a second-round multiplex PCR was run. TCRdb re-analysed the multiplex PCR reads in MiXCR, keeping a single row per CDR3 protein. The table includes hundreds of thousands of distinct CDR3 sequences, under 25% detected once. Trimming at V came to 0 bases and at J to 3 bases, leaving 7 bases not matched to a gene. Germline V gives CDR1 SGHAT, CDR2 FQDESV (reference sequence). The CDR3 consists of 16 residues. This clonotype was sampled from a woman younger than 35 with stable Graves' hyperthyroidism. Sequenced input: peripheral blood. The chain is built from TRBV11-1 and TRBJ2-7; TRBD1 agrees at 8 bases. The CDR3 is CASSLARTGKVYEQYF. DNA of the CDR3: TGTGCCAGCAGCTTAGCGCGGACAGGGAAGGTCTACGAGCAGTACTTC.